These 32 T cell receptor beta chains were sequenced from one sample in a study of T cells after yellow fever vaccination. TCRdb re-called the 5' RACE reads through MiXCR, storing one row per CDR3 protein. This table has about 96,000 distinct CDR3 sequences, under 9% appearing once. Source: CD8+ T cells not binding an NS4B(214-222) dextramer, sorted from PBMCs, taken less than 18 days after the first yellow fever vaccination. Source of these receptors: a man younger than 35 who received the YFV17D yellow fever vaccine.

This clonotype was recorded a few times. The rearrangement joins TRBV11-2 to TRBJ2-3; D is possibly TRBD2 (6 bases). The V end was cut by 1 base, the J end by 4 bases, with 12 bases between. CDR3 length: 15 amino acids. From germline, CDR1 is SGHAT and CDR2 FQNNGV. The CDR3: CASSLVSGEADTQYF. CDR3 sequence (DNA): TGTGCCAGCAGCTTAGTTTCCGGGGAGGCAGATACGCAGTATTTT.

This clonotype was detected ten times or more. Written as DNA, the CDR3 is TGCAGTGCTAGAAGGGGGAGGGAGCGTCCAGATACGCAGTATTTT. Translation: CSARRGRERPDTQYF. V is TRBV20-1 and J is TRBJ2-3, with D possibly TRBD2 on 7 matching bases. This CDR3 region has 15 residues. V gave up 2 bases and J gave up 4 bases, with 16 bases separating them. From germline, CDR1 is DFQATT and CDR2 SNEGSKA (reference sequence).

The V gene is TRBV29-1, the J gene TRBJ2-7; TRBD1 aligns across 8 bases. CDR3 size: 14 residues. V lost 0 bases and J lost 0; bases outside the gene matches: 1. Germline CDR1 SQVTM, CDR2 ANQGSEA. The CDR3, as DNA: TGCAGCGTTGAAGAAGACAGGGGCTCCTACGAGCAGTACTTC. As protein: CSVEEDRGSYEQYF.

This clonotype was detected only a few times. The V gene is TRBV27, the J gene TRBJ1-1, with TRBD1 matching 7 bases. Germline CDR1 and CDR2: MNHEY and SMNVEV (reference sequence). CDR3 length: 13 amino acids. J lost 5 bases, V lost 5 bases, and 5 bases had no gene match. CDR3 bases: TGTGCCAGCAGTGTGACAGGGAGGACTGAAGCTTTCTTT. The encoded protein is CASSVTGRTEAFF.

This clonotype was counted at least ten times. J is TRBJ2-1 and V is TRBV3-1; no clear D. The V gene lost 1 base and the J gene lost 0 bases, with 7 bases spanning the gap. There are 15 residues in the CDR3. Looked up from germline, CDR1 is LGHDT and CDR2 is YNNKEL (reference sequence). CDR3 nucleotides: TGTGCCAGCAGCCAAGTGACTGGCTCCTACAATGAGCAGTTCTTC. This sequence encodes CASSQVTGSYNEQFF.

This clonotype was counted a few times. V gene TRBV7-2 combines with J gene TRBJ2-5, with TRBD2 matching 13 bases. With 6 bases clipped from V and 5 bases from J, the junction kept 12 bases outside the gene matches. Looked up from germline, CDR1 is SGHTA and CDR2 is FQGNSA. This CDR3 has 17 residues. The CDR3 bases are TGTGCCAGCAGGGATCCGCGGACTAGCGGGGGTTTGGAGACCCAGTACTTC. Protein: CASRDPRTSGGLETQYF.

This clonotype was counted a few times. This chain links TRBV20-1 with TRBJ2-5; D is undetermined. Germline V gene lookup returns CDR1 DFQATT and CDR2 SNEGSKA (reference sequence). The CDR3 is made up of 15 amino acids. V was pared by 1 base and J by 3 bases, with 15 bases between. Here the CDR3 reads CSARASVSVKETQYF. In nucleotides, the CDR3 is TGCAGTGCTAGAGCCTCCGTCTCGGTGAAAGAGACCCAGTACTTC.

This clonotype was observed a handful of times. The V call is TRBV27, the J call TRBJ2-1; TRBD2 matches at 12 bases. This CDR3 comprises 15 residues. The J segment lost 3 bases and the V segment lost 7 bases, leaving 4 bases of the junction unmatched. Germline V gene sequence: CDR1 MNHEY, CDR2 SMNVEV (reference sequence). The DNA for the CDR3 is TGTGCCAGCATTACTAGCGGGGGGCTCTACAATGAGCAGTTCTTC. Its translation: CASITSGGLYNEQFF.

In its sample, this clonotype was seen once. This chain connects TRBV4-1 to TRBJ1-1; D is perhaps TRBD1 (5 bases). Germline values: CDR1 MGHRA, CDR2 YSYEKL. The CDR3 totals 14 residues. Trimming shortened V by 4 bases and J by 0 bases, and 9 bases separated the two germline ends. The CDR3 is CASSLGRMNTEAFF. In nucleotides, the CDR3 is TGCGCCAGCAGCCTGGGACGGATGAACACTGAAGCTTTCTTT.

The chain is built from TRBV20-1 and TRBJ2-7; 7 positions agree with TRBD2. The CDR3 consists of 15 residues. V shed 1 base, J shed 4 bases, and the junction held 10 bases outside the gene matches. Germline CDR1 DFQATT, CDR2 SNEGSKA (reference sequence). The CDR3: CSARAATWGGYEQYF. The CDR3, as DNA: TGCAGTGCTAGAGCCGCGACTTGGGGGGGTTACGAGCAGTACTTC.

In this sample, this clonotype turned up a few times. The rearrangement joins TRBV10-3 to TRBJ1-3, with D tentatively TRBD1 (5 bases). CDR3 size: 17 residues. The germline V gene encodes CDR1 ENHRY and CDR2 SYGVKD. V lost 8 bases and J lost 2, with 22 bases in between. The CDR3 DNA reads TGTGCCATCCAGGCGGAGGGGAGAACGAATCCTGGAAACACCATATATTTT. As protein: CAIQAEGRTNPGNTIYF.

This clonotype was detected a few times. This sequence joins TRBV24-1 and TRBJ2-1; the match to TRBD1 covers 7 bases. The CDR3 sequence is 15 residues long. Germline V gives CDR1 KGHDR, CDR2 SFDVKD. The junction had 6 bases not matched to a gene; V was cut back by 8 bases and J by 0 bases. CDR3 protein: CATNRGVSSYNEQFF. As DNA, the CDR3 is TGTGCCACCAACAGGGGAGTCAGCTCCTACAATGAGCAGTTCTTC.

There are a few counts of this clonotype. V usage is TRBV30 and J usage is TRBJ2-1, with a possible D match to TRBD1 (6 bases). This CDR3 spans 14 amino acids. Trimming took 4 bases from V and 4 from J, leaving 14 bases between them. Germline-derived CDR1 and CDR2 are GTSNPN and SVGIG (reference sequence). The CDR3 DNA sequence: TGTGCCTGGACTGTCAGACAGGCGTACAATGAGCAGTTCTTC. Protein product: CAWTVRQAYNEQFF.

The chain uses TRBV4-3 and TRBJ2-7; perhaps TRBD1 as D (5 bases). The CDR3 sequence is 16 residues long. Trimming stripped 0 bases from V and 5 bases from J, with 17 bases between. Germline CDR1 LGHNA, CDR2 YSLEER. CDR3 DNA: TGCGCCAGCAGCCAAGAGTCGGCAGGGAATTCGAACGAGCAGTACTTC. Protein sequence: CASSQESAGNSNEQYF.

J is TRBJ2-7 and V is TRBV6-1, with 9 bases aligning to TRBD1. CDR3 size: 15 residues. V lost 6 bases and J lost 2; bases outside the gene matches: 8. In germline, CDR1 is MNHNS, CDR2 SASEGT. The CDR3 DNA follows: TGTGCCAGCAGAACCGGGACAGGGAGTCCCTACGAGCAGTACTTC. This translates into CASRTGTGSPYEQYF.

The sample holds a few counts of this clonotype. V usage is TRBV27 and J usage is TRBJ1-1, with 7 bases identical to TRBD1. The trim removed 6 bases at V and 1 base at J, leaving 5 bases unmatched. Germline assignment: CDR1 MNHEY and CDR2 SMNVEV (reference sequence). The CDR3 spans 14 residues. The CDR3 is CASRLGGTNTEAFF. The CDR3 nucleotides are TGTGCCAGCAGGCTAGGGGGCACGAACACTGAAGCTTTCTTT.

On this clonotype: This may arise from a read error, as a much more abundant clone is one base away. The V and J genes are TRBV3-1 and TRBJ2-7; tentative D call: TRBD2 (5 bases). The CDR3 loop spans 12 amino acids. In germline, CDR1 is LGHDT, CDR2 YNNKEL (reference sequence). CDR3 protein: CARSHSGYEQYF. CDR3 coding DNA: TGTGCCCGCAGCCACAGCGGCTACGAGCAGTACTTC.

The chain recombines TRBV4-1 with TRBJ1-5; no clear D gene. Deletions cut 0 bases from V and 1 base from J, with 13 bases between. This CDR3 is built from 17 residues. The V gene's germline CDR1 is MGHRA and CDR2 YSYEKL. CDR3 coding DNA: TGCGCCAGCAGCCAAGATTTAGGGAAGGCGAGCAATCAGCCCCAGCATTTT. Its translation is CASSQDLGKASNQPQHF.

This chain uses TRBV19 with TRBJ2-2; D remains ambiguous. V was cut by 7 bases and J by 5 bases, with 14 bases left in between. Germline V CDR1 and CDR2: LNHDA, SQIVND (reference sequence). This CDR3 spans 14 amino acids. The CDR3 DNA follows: TGTGCCAGTAACACGGGCATGGGTACCGGGGAGCTGTTTTTT. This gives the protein CASNTGMGTGELFF.

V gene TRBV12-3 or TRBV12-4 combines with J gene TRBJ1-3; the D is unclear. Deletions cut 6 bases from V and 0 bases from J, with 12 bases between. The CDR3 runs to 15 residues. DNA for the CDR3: TGTGCCAGCAGCCCCAGCAGAAGCTCTGGAAACACCATATATTTT. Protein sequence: CASSPSRSSGNTIYF.

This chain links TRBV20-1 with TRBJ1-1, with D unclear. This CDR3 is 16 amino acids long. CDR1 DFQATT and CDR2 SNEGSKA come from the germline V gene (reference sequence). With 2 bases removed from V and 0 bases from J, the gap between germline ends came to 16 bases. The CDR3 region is CSARQSLRILNTEAFF. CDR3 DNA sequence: TGCAGTGCTAGACAGTCGCTGAGAATCTTGAACACTGAAGCTTTCTTT.

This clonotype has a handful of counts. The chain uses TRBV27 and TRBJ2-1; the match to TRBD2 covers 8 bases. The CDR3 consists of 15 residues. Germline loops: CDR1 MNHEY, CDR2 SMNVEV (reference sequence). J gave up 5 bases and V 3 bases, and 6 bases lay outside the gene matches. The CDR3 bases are TGTGCCAGCAGTTTTTTCGGGGGGGCCGACAATGAGCAGTTCTTC. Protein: CASSFFGGADNEQFF.

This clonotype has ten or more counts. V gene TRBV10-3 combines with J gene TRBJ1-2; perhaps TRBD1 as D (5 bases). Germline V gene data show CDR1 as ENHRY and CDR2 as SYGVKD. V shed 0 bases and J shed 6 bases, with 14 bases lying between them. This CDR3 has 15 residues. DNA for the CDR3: TGTGCCATCAGTGAGTCGTTGGTTCAGGGCGATGGCTACACCTTC. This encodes CAISESLVQGDGYTF.

The CDR3 is CSATSAGEDYNEQFF. CDR3 nucleotide sequence: TGCAGTGCTACCTCGGCAGGGGAGGACTACAATGAGCAGTTCTTC. The chain has TRBV20-1 and TRBJ2-1; TRBD1 or TRBD2 may be the D gene (6 bases each). This CDR3 contains 15 residues. Germline-derived CDR1 and CDR2 are DFQATT and SNEGSKA (reference sequence). The germline V and J ends were trimmed by 4 bases and 3 bases, with 16 bases remaining between them.

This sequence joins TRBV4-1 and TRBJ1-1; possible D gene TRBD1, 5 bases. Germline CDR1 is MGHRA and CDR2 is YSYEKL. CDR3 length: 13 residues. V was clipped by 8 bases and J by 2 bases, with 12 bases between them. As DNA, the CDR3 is TGCGCCAGCCGTGACAGTTTAAACACTGAAGCTTTCTTT. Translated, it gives CASRDSLNTEAFF.

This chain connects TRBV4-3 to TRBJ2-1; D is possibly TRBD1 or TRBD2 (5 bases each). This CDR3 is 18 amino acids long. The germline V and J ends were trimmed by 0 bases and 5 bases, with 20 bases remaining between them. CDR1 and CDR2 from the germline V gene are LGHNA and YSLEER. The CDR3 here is CASSQEIWSGRRNNEQFF. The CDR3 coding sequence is TGCGCCAGCAGCCAAGAAATTTGGTCGGGACGTAGGAACAATGAGCAGTTCTTC.

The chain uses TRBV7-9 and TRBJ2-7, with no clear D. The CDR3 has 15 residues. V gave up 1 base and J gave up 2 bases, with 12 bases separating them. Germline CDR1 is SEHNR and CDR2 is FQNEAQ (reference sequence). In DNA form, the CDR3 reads TGTGCCAGCAGCTTAGGTCAGGTAGAGACCTACGAGCAGTACTTC. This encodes CASSLGQVETYEQYF.

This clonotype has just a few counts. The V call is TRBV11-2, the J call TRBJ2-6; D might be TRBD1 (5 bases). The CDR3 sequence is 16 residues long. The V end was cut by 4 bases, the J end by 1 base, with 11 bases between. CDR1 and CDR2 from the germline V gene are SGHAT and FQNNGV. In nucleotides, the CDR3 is TGTGCCAGCAGCTCCACTCAGGGTTCTGGGGCCAACGTCCTGACTTTC. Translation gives CASSSTQGSGANVLTF. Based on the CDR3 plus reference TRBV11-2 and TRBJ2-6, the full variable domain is EAGVAQSPRYKIIEKRQSVAFWCNPISGHATLYWYQQILGQGPKLLIQFQNNGVVDDSQLPKDRFSAERLKGVDSTLKIQPAKLEDSAVYLCASSSTQGSGANVLTFGAGSRLTVL.

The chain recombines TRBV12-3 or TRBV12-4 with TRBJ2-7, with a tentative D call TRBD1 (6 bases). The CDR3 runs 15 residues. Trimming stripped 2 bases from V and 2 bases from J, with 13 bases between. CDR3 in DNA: TGTGCCAGCAGTTTATTAGGGGGTTACACCTACGAGCAGTACTTC. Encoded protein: CASSLLGGYTYEQYF.

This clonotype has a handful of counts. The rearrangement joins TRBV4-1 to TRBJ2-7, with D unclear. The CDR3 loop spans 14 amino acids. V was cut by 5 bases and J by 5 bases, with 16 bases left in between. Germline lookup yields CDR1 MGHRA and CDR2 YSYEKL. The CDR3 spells CASSLGSAQDEQYF. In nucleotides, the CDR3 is TGCGCCAGCAGCTTAGGCAGTGCCCAGGACGAGCAGTACTTC.

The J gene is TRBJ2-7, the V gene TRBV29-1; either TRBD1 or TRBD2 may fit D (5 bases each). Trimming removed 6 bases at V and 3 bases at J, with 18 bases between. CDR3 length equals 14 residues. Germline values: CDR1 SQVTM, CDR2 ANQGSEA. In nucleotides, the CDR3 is TGCAGCGTGTCGTTGGTGGATGGGGGCTACGAGCAGTACTTC. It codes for CSVSLVDGGYEQYF.

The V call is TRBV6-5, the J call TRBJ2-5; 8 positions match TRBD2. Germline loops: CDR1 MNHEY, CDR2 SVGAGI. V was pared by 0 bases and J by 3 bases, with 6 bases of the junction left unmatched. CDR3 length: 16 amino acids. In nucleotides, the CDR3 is TGTGCCAGCAGTTACTCACCGGGACTAGAGAAAGAGACCCAGTACTTC. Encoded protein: CASSYSPGLEKETQYF.